This TCR beta chain was retrieved from a study of T cells after yellow fever vaccination (dated by TCRdb to the late 2010s). For the wider study: Libraries from fractions with low cell numbers were prepared with the SMART-Seq v4 Ultra Low Input RNA kit. Blood was drawn at multiple timepoints before and after primary and secondary immunization, with bulk PBMC replicates and cell subsets isolated. The cohort comprised two healthy male donors, one aged 18 to 30 and one aged 30 to 40 years. To follow T-cell clones before and after primary and booster YFV17D yellow fever vaccination, bulk TCR alpha and beta repertoires were sequenced over time.

Sequencing used an Illumina NovaSeq 6000. Synthesis of TCR cDNA relied on 5'RACE template switching, a step that introduced a universal primer site along with unique molecular identifiers. Priming for cDNA synthesis came from both the TCR alpha and TCR beta constant segments. Libraries were amplified in two PCR steps, with sample barcodes and sequencing adapters added in the second step. Sequencing of libraries was performed on Illumina HiSeq 2500 (2x100 bp) or NovaSeq (2x150 bp). Concerning the study's data processing: Demultiplexing of reads and collapsing into UMI consensus sequences were performed with MIGEC, and V(D)J alignment was carried out with MiXCR. Vaccine-responding clonotypes were identified with edgeR using replicate PBMC samples, with FDR below 0.01 and a log2 fold change above 5 up to day 15 being required. Each bulk clonotype was labeled CD4 or CD8 based on which sequenced repertoire, CD4 or CD8, contained the clonotype at higher abundance. The public reads were reanalyzed by TCRdb: fastp trimming at Q25, MiXCR alignment, in-frame beta chains only. Each entry merges the rows of one CDR3 protein and shows their most common DNA and genes. The V and J calls, along with clone size, are taken from TCRdb and not from the paper's own processing. Present in this sample are 350,000 to 450,000 distinct CDR3 sequences, around 20% of which were seen just once. The ten largest make up 18% of the sample.

Read against the paper, the sample's treatment or condition label means: live attenuated yellow fever vaccine strain. At each blood-draw timepoint, two biological replicates of bulk PBMCs were collected. A standard Ficoll-Paque protocol was used to isolate PBMCs from peripheral blood. TriZol was used to extract RNA from bulk PBMCs, CD4 and CD8 fractions, and dextramer-positive and dextramer-negative fractions. This clonotype has a handful of counts. The antigen it recognizes is unknown. Nothing much larger sits one base from this clone, and base qualities are not available. Sequences LGHNT (CDR1) and FRNRAP (CDR2) are obtained from the germline V gene. V lost 4 bases and J lost 6 bases; the stretch between them is 12 bases long. Including the terminal cysteine and phenylalanine, the CDR3 comprises 13 residues. Here the CDR3 DNA is all that survives: 39 bases in frame from base 1. Paper-wide results and their limitations: After the booster, most clones that had expanded after primary vaccination were detected again (around 97% of CD4 and 88% of CD8), suggesting broad maintenance of memory. A small fraction of clonotypes appeared in both the CD4 and CD8 compartments, likely as a result of convergent recombination. The secondary T-cell response was weaker than the primary response but faster, peaking on day 5 instead of day 15. FACS-sorted repertoires could contain abundant contaminating clonotypes from the bulk population, so computational filtering was required. Only a couple of donors were included in the study, so the extent to which the findings can be generalized is limited.

The V and J segments used are TRBV12-5 and TRBJ1-2; TRBD1 is perhaps the D gene, given 5 matching bases. Material: PBMCs, obtained before the yellow fever booster vaccination. This sequence originates from a man between 18 and 35 years old who received the YFV17D yellow fever vaccine. This receptor has the CDR3 CASGSGTPNGYTF. The sequence in DNA is TGTGCTAGTGGTTCCGGGACTCCAAATGGCTACACCTTC. Beyond the CDR3, the reference TRBV12-5 and TRBJ1-2 genes provide the residues; the full variable domain reads: DARVTQTPRHKVTEMGQEVTMRCQPILGHNTVFWYRQTMMQGLELLAYFRNRAPLDDSGMPKDRFSAEMPDATLATLKIQPSEPRDSAVYFCASGSGTPNGYTFGSGTRLTVV.